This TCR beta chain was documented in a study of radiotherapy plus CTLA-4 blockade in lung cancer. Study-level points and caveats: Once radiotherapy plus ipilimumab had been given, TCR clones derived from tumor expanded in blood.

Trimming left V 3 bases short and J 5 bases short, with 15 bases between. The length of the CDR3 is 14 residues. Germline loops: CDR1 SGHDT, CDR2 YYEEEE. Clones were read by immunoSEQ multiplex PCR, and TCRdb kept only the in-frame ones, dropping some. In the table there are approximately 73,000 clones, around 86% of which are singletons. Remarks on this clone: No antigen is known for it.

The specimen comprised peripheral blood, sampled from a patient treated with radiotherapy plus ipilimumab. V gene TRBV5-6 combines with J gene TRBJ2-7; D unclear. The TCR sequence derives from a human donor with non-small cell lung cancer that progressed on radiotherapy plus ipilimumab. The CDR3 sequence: CASSSLHGVHEQYF. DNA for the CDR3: TGTGCCAGCAGCTCGTTACATGGCGTCCACGAGCAGTACTTC.